The source of this T cell receptor (beta chain) is a study of T cell repertoires in cytomegalovirus infection. On the study more broadly: CMV infection together with matching HLA type was indicated by public TCR beta signatures.

The CDR3 spans 13 residues. V was pared by 4 bases and J by 2 bases, with 9 bases between. The germline gives CDR1 SGHRS, CDR2 YFSETQ. As regards this clonotype: Its antigen is as yet unknown.

TCRdb fed the reads into MiXCR, producing one record per CDR3 protein. The profile covers roughly 500,000 distinct CDR3 sequences, with about 39% appearing a single time and 43% taken by the ten largest. The gene calls are TRBV5-1 and TRBJ1-2; D remains ambiguous. Sequences were derived from cultured PBMCs, sampled from culture after CMV antigen stimulation. The TCR sequence derives from a human donor in good health (CMV status not recorded). Some clones in this sample may be carry-over from other donors' samples. The CDR3 loop reads CASSRRPNYGYTF. For the CDR3, the DNA is TGCGCCAGCAGCCGCCGGCCCAACTATGGCTACACCTTC.